The 30 T cell receptor beta chains listed next were all sequenced from one sample in a study of cytomegalovirus exposure and HLA in healthy donors. The primer mix had 60 Vbeta and 13 Jbeta primers. Only in-frame clones appear in the TCRdb table, and some are missing; sequencing was by immunoSEQ multiplex PCR. The ten most abundant clones cover 2.2% of a sample with 100,000 to 150,000 clones. Sequences were obtained from PBMCs. The receptor set was obtained from a man aged 40-50 years in good health and CMV-seronegative.

This chain joins TRBV6-6 and TRBJ1-3; 11 bases align to TRBD1. Germline CDR1 is MNHNY and CDR2 is SVGAGI (reference sequence). The junction had 2 bases not matched to a gene; V was cut back by 6 bases and J by 4 bases. This CDR3 is 14 amino acids long. The CDR3 protein is CASSWTGGGNTIYF. CDR3 nucleotides: TGTGCCAGCAGCTGGACAGGGGGCGGAAACACCATATATTTT.

The chain combines TRBV30 with TRBJ1-3; D is ambiguous. Germline loops: CDR1 GTSNPN, CDR2 SVGIG (reference sequence). V lost 0 bases and J 1 base, leaving 7 bases between the germline ends. CDR3 length: 14 residues. The CDR3 nucleotides are TGTGCCTGGAGTGTACCGCAGTCTGGAAACACCATATATTTT. Its translation is CAWSVPQSGNTIYF.

This chain links TRBV7-9 with TRBJ1-2; tentatively, D is TRBD1 (5 bases). Germline loops: CDR1 SEHNR, CDR2 FQNEAQ (reference sequence). CDR3 length equals 15 residues. V was trimmed by 4 bases and J by 3 bases, leaving 15 bases between them. The CDR3, as DNA: TGTGCCAGCAGCTACTCCGGCGGGGGGGACTATGGCTACACCTTC. This codes for CASSYSGGGDYGYTF. Full variable domain (outside the CDR3, taken from reference TRBV7-9 and TRBJ1-2): DTGVSQNPRHKITKRGQNVTFRCDPISEHNRLYWYRQTLGQGPEFLTYFQNEAQLEKSRLLSDRFSAERPKGSFSTLEIQRTEQGDSAMYLCASSYSGGGDYGYTFGSGTRLTVV.

This chain links TRBV4-2 with TRBJ2-5; TRBD1 is a possible D gene (6 bases). The J call may be mistaken, given a closer DNA end match to TRBJ2-7. Germline loops: CDR1 LGHNA, CDR2 YNFKEQ. CDR3 length equals 15 residues. CDR3 protein: CASSQGGQPSYEQYF. DNA of the CDR3: TGTGCCAGCAGCCAAGGGGGACAACCATCCTACGAGCAGTACTTC.

The J gene is TRBJ2-1, the V gene TRBV30; 12 positions agree with TRBD2. V shed 2 bases, J shed 6 bases, and the junction held 26 bases outside the gene matches. Germline V CDR1 and CDR2: GTSNPN, SVGIG (reference sequence). The CDR3 spans 22 residues. Here the CDR3 reads CAWSYFIGFVGLAGLDGNEQFF. The CDR3 bases are TGTGCCTGGAGTTATTTTATAGGGTTCGTAGGACTAGCGGGATTGGATGGCAATGAGCAGTTCTTC.

The V gene is TRBV5-6, the J gene TRBJ2-5; D may be TRBD2 (6 bases). Trimming cost V 4 bases and J 5 bases, with 12 bases left between them. CDR3 length: 13 residues. Germline CDR1 reads SGHDT; CDR2 reads YYEEEE. CDR3 amino acids: CASSRGEMETQYF. The CDR3 DNA reads as TGTGCCAGCAGCCGCGGGGAAATGGAGACCCAGTACTTC.

This rearrangement joins TRBV7-2 to TRBJ1-4, with no clear D. The germline gives CDR1 SGHTA, CDR2 FQGNSA. V lost 5 bases and J lost 1, with 11 bases in between. The CDR3 contains 15 residues. As DNA, the CDR3 is TGTGCCAGCAGCCTCTTTCGGGGAACTAATGAAAAACTGTTTTTT. Residues: CASSLFRGTNEKLFF.

The V gene is TRBV11-3, the J gene TRBJ2-5; D gene ambiguous. The V end was cut by 0 bases, the J end by 7 bases, with 21 bases between. CDR3 length: 17 amino acids. The V gene's germline CDR1 is SGHNT and CDR2 YENEEA. CDR3 sequence: CASSLDLPPSPPGTQYF. The DNA of the CDR3 is TGTGCCAGCAGCTTAGATCTACCTCCTTCCCCGCCGGGGACCCAGTACTTC.

The chain uses TRBV10-1 and TRBJ1-1; tentative D call: TRBD1 (6 bases). This CDR3 region has 13 residues. Trimming took 3 bases from V and 5 from J, leaving 10 bases between them. The germline V gene has CDR1 WNHNN and CDR2 SYGVQD (reference sequence). CDR3 bases: TGCGCCAGCAGTGAATCCGGGACAACTGAAGCTTTCTTT. This gives the protein CASSESGTTEAFF.

This chain uses TRBV19 with TRBJ2-1; 11 positions agree with TRBD2. Germline values: CDR1 LNHDA, CDR2 SQIVND (reference sequence). The V segment lost 5 bases and the J segment 4 bases; nucleotides outside the gene matches: 7. The CDR3 loop spans 16 amino acids. CDR3 coding DNA: TGTGCCAGTAGTTTAACTAGCGGGAGTGGGTACAATGAGCAGTTCTTC. Translating gives CASSLTSGSGYNEQFF. Combining the CDR3 with reference TRBV19 and TRBJ2-1 gives the whole variable domain DGGITQSPKYLFRKEGQNVTLSCEQNLNHDAMYWYRQDPGQGLRLIYYSQIVNDFQKGDIAEGYSVSREKKESFPLTVTSAQKNPTAFYLCASSLTSGSGYNEQFFGPGTRLTVL.

The J gene is TRBJ1-3, the V gene TRBV30; D ambiguous. Trimming pared 2 bases from V and 0 bases from J, leaving 5 bases between. Germline CDR1 and CDR2: GTSNPN and SVGIG (reference sequence). The CDR3 length is 13 residues. CDR3 amino acids: CAWSQRSGNTIYF. In DNA, the CDR3 is TGTGCCTGGAGTCAGCGCTCTGGAAACACCATATATTTT. Combining the CDR3 with reference TRBV30 and TRBJ1-3 gives the whole variable domain SQTIHQWPATLVQPVGSPLSLECTVEGTSNPNLYWYRQAAGRGLQLLFYSVGIGQISSEVPQNLSASRPQDRQFILSSKKLLLSDSGFYLCAWSQRSGNTIYFGEGSWLTVV.

This chain connects TRBV19 to TRBJ2-5, with D hard to call. Trimming removed 1 base at V and 2 bases at J, with 11 bases between. This CDR3 is 15 amino acids long. CDR1 LNHDA and CDR2 SQIVND come from the germline V gene (reference sequence). The CDR3: CASSIVPGLQETQYF. CDR3 nucleotides: TGTGCCAGTAGTATAGTCCCAGGCCTTCAAGAGACCCAGTACTTC.

The CDR3 protein is CASRGRVKLFF. In DNA form, the CDR3 reads TGTGCCAGCAGAGGGAGGGTAAAACTGTTTTTT. The gene calls are TRBV6-5 and TRBJ1-4; unclear D gene. CDR1 is MNHEY and CDR2 is SVGAGI in the germline V gene. V lost 6 bases, J lost 10 bases, and 9 bases lay in between. The CDR3 contains 11 residues.

The chain recombines TRBV28 with TRBJ1-3; maybe TRBD1 (5 bases). The CDR3 runs to 16 residues. CDR1 is MDHEN, CDR2 SYDVKM, per germline. V was shortened by 7 bases and J by 3 bases, with 19 bases between the two germline ends. The CDR3: CASTQPTVQLGNTIYF. The CDR3, as DNA: TGTGCCAGCACACAACCGACAGTTCAACTTGGAAACACCATATATTTT.

The J gene is TRBJ2-3, the V gene TRBV5-1; tentatively, D is TRBD1 (5 bases). Germline V gives CDR1 SGHRS, CDR2 YFSETQ. Trimming pared 4 bases from V and 8 bases from J, leaving 11 bases between. The CDR3 is 12 amino acids. This chain's CDR3 is CASSGALGTQYF. The CDR3 DNA reads as TGCGCCAGCAGCGGGGCACTGGGTACGCAGTATTTT. Combining the CDR3 with reference TRBV5-1 and TRBJ2-3 gives the whole variable domain KAGVTQTPRYLIKTRGQQVTLSCSPISGHRSVSWYQQTPGQGLQFLFEYFSETQRNKGNFPGRFSGRQFSNSRSEMNVSTLELGDSALYLCASSGALGTQYFGPGTRLTVL.

CDR3 in DNA: TGTGCCAGCAGCGCCGGACTAGCGATCGGGGAGCTGTTTTTT. Amino acid sequence: CASSAGLAIGELFF. This sequence joins TRBV9 and TRBJ2-2; 9 positions match TRBD2. Looked up from germline, CDR1 is SGDLS and CDR2 is YYNGEE. The CDR3 loop spans 14 amino acids. V lost 3 bases, J lost 7 bases, and 4 bases stayed unmatched.

The chain has TRBV13 and TRBJ2-5; tentatively, D is TRBD1 (5 bases). Germline V CDR1 and CDR2: PRHDT, FYEKMQ (reference sequence). The germline V and J ends were trimmed by 7 bases and 5 bases, with 14 bases remaining between them. This CDR3 has 13 amino acids. Written as DNA, the CDR3 is TGTGCCAGCACCACAAGGGGTGGTGAGACCCAGTACTTC. This encodes CASTTRGGETQYF. Based on the CDR3 plus reference TRBV13 and TRBJ2-5, the full variable domain is AAGVIQSPRHLIKEKRETATLKCYPIPRHDTVYWYQQGPGQDPQFLISFYEKMQSDKGSIPDRFSAQQFSDYHSELNMSSLELGDSALYFCASTTRGGETQYFGPGTRLLVL.

CDR3 amino acids: CASSQSSGDIQETQYF. The DNA of the CDR3 is TGCGCCAGCAGCCAATCCAGCGGGGATATTCAAGAGACCCAGTACTTC. This rearrangement joins TRBV4-1 to TRBJ2-5, with 7 nucleotides matching TRBD2. With V trimmed by 2 bases and J by 2 bases, 8 bases remained unmatched. CDR1 is MGHRA, CDR2 YSYEKL, per germline. CDR3 size: 16 residues.

The rearrangement uses TRBV9 and TRBJ1-1; D call uncertain. CDR3 length: 14 amino acids. Germline CDR1 is SGDLS and CDR2 is YYNGEE. Trimming removed 1 base at V and 1 base at J, with 8 bases between. The CDR3 DNA follows: TGTGCCAGCAGCGTACTCACACGGAACACTGAAGCTTTCTTT. Protein sequence: CASSVLTRNTEAFF.

The chain employs TRBV6-5 and TRBJ1-1, with 7 bases identical to TRBD1. The CDR3 spans 15 residues. Trimming took 6 bases from V and 6 from J; bases not matched to a gene: 13. CDR1 and CDR2 from the germline V gene are MNHEY and SVGAGI. The CDR3 reads CASRPPGGYGAEAFF. CDR3 in DNA: TGTGCCAGCAGACCACCAGGGGGGTATGGGGCTGAAGCTTTCTTT.

The chain is built from TRBV28 and TRBJ1-4; D perhaps matches TRBD1 (5 bases). Germline V gene data show CDR1 as MDHEN and CDR2 as SYDVKM. This CDR3 has 15 amino acids. Trimming cost V 5 bases and J 4 bases, with 14 bases left between them. CDR3 DNA sequence: TGTGCCAGCAGTGCCGGGGGTGGGGGTAATGAAAAACTGTTTTTT. It is translated as CASSAGGGGNEKLFF.

The chain links TRBV29-1 to TRBJ2-1; 11 bases agree with TRBD2. Looked up from germline, CDR1 is SQVTM and CDR2 is ANQGSEA. The junction had 7 bases not matched to a gene; V was cut back by 7 bases and J by 5 bases. This CDR3 has 14 amino acids. The CDR3: CSAITSGSHNEQFF. CDR3 nucleotides: TGCAGCGCCATAACTAGCGGGAGCCACAATGAGCAGTTCTTC.

The V call is TRBV11-2, the J call TRBJ1-1; TRBD1 is a possible D gene (5 bases). Trimming cost V 5 bases and J 1 base, with 17 bases left between them. The CDR3 has 16 amino acids. Germline loops: CDR1 SGHAT, CDR2 FQNNGV. For the CDR3, the DNA is TGTGCCAGCAGCCCGATAGTGGCGACAGCGAACACTGAAGCTTTCTTT. Protein sequence: CASSPIVATANTEAFF.

The chain couples TRBV2 to TRBJ2-7; the match to TRBD1 covers 8 bases. V shed 5 bases and J 2 bases; nucleotides not matched to a gene: 5. Germline V gene sequence: CDR1 SNHLY, CDR2 FYNNEI. This CDR3 has 14 amino acids. As DNA, the CDR3 is TGTGCCAGCAGTCTGGGACAGGAACCCTACGAGCAGTACTTC. Protein sequence: CASSLGQEPYEQYF.

This chain joins TRBV11-3 and TRBJ2-7; D might be TRBD1 (6 bases). CDR1 SGHNT and CDR2 YENEEA come from the germline V gene. V shed 1 base and J shed 0 bases, with 10 bases lying between them. The CDR3 has 15 amino acids. In DNA form, the CDR3 reads TGTGCCAGCAGCTTAGGAGTGGGGGCCTCCTACGAGCAGTACTTC. This translates into CASSLGVGASYEQYF.

CDR3 protein: CAWSSGDSNQPQHF. For the CDR3, the DNA is TGTGCCTGGAGTTCCGGAGATAGCAATCAGCCCCAGCATTTT. This chain uses TRBV30 with TRBJ1-5; no clear D. The CDR3 length is 14 residues. Germline V gene data show CDR1 as GTSNPN and CDR2 as SVGIG (reference sequence). V was clipped by 2 bases and J by 0 bases, with 8 bases between them.

The chain recombines TRBV9 with TRBJ2-7, with a tentative D call TRBD1 (6 bases). CDR1 and CDR2 from the germline V gene are SGDLS and YYNGEE. This CDR3 spans 17 amino acids. V lost 0 bases to trimming and J lost 2 bases, with 18 bases between them. CDR3 coding DNA: TGTGCCAGCAGCGTAGCCCCCGAGGACAGTCCAACCTACGAGCAGTACTTC. This gives the protein CASSVAPEDSPTYEQYF.

V usage is TRBV10-2 and J usage is TRBJ2-5; 7 bases are a match to TRBD2. Losses at the gene ends were 8 bases for V and 11 bases for J; bases not matched to a gene: 11. The germline gives CDR1 WSHSY, CDR2 SAAADI. The CDR3 sequence is 12 residues long. The CDR3 DNA is TGCGCCAGCGGCGGGACTACCAGCCCGCAGTACTTC. Translation: CASGGTTSPQYF.

J is TRBJ1-1 and V is TRBV5-4; 7 bases agree with TRBD1. The CDR3 has 13 amino acids. The V gene end was trimmed by 4 bases and the J gene end by 3 bases; junction bases not matched to a gene: 3. CDR1 and CDR2 (germline): SGHNT, YYREEE (reference sequence). The CDR3 loop reads CASSPTGDTEAFF. Here the CDR3 DNA reads TGTGCCAGCAGCCCCACAGGGGACACTGAAGCTTTCTTT. The full variable domain, completed using reference TRBV5-4 and TRBJ1-1, is ETGVTQSPTHLIKTRGQQVTLRCSSQSGHNTVSWYQQALGQGPQFIFQYYREEENGRGNFPPRFSGLQFPNYSSELNVNALELDDSALYLCASSPTGDTEAFFGQGTRLTVV.

The CDR3 here is CASVSGDTSYEQYF. The CDR3 DNA sequence: TGTGCCAGCGTTTCTGGGGACACCAGCTACGAGCAGTACTTC. V gene TRBV6-5 combines with J gene TRBJ2-7, with D possibly TRBD1 on 6 matching bases. Trimming took off 8 bases at V and 3 bases at J, with 17 bases between the two ends. The CDR3 contains 14 residues. CDR1 is MNHEY and CDR2 is SVGAGI in the germline V gene.